This T cell receptor beta chain was identified in a study of cytomegalovirus exposure and HLA in healthy donors. Findings and caveats of the study: A later analysis linked a missense DCLRE1C variant to TCR beta V- and J-gene trimming.

A remark on this clone: Its target is not known.

13 Jbeta primers and 60 Vbeta primers were used for the PCR. Sequencing was performed with immunoSEQ multiplex PCR; in TCRdb, only in-frame clones are kept and a portion is missing. The sample gives about 98,000 clones, 74% of which show up once; under 2% is in the top ten. Germline CDR1 LNHDA, CDR2 SQIVND (reference sequence). With 3 bases clipped from V and 5 bases from J, the junction kept 13 bases outside the gene matches. The length of the CDR3 is 16 residues. This TCR came from a male donor in good health and CMV-seronegative. The specimen sequenced was PBMCs. This chain uses TRBV19 with TRBJ2-7, with 7 bases fitting TRBD2. The CDR3 nucleotides are TGTGCCAGTAGTATGGGATTGGGCGGGAGTACAGACGAGCAGTACTTC. Its translation is CASSMGLGGSTDEQYF.